The TCR beta chain described here comes from a study of shared clonotypes between healthy human individuals. Trimming removed 2 bases at V and 5 bases at J, with 12 bases between. The CDR3 totals 14 residues. Germline assignment: CDR1 SGHRS and CDR2 YFSETQ. TCRdb keeps only in-frame clones here, not all; method: immunoSEQ multiplex PCR. The sample includes 2,500,000 or so clones, 85% to 95% of them seen just once. Memory CD4+ cells were the fraction left after CD45RA+ naive selection. The sequenced material came from naive CD4+ T cells from PBMCs. Subset indicated: CD45RA+ positively selected. The sequence was collected from a man in his late teens or twenties in good health. Some clones in this sample may be carry-over from other donors' samples. This chain uses TRBV5-1 with TRBJ2-3; tentatively, D is TRBD2 (6 bases). The CDR3 loop is CASSFRDGGDTQYF. The CDR3, as DNA: TGCGCCAGCAGCTTTCGGGACGGGGGAGATACGCAGTATTTT.